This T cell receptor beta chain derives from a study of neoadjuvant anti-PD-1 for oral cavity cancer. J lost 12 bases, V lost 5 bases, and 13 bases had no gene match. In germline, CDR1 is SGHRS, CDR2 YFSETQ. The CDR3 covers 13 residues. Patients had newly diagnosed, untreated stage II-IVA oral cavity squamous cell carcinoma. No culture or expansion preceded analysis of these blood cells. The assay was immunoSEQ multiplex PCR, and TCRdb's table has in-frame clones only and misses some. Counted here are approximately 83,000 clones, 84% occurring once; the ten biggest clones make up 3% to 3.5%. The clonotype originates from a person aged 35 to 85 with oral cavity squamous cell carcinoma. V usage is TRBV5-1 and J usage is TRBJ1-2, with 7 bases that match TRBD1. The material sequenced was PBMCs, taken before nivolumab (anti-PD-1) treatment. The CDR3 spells CASRDGQDSLHTF. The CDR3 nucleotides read TGCGCCAGCAGGGACGGACAGGACAGCCTTCACACCTTC.